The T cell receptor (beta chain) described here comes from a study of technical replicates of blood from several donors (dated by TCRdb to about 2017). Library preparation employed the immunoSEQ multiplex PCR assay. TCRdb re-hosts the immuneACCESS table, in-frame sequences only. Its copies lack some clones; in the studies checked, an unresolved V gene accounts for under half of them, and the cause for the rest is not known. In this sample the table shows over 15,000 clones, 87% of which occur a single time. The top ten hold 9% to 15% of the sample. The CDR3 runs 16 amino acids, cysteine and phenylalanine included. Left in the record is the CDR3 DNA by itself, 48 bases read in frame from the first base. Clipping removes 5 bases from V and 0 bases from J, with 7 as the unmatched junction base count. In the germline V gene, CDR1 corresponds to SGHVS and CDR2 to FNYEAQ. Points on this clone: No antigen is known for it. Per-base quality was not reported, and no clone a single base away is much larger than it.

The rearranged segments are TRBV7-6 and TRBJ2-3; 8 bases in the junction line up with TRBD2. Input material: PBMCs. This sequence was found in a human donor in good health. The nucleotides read TGTGCCAGCAGCCCAACTAGCGGAACTAGCACAGATACGCAGTATTTT. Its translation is CASSPTSGTSTDTQYF.